In this sample, the clone carrying this T cell receptor (beta chain) turned up a few times. Losses at the gene ends were 6 bases for V and 4 bases for J; bases not matched to a gene: 11. Germline loops: CDR1 DFQATT, CDR2 SNEGSKA (reference sequence). This CDR3 has 15 residues. This specimen comes from a study of blood T cells in healthy people across ages. A second roughly 7 to 11 cycle PCR used barcoded and J-beta primers. TCRdb reanalysed the 5' RACE reads using MiXCR and keeps one entry per CDR3 protein. The table lists around 2 million distinct CDR3 sequences, approximately 39% of them singletons. Healthy Russian Caucasian donors spanned ages roughly 6 to 100 years. Each donor had around 11 milliliters of peripheral blood drawn.

Sequenced sample: blood. The rearrangement joins TRBV20-1 to TRBJ1-2; 10 nucleotides agree with TRBD1. The TCR comes from a human donor in good health. Here the CDR3 DNA reads TGCAGTGCAGGCCCGACAGGGGGCCCGGGCTATGGCTACACCTTC. Amino acids: CSAGPTGGPGYGYTF.